This T cell receptor (beta chain) came from a study of blood T cell repertoires in COVID-19. Study at large: Specimens from acute and convalescent COVID-19 originated in the United States, Italy and Spain. In each case, the material was cDNA or gDNA derived from T cells, B-cell-depleted T cells, or PBMCs.

As originally analysed: The authors estimated nucleated cell counts from reference gene primer amplification. Repertoires were generated with immunoSEQ multiplex PCR, while TCRdb's copy carries only in-frame clones and drops some. The DNA gave D and trimming, while V, J and clone size come from that table. This sample has roughly 570,000 clones, with roughly nine tenths found just once. The CDR3 length is 14 residues. Per the germline V gene, CDR1 is MNHNY and CDR2 is SVGAGI (reference sequence). V trimming: 6 bases; J trimming: 1 base; junction bases outside the gene matches: 5. It was during active infection that Seattle patients were enrolled and then longitudinally followed.

The chain uses TRBV6-6 and TRBJ2-5; TRBD1 matches 7 bases. The sequencing input was peripheral blood. The clonotype originates from a woman in her forties or fifties with COVID-19, enrolled during active disease. The CDR3 nucleotides read TGTGCCAGCAGGCCCGGGACAGCCCAAGAGACCCAGTACTTC. As protein: CASRPGTAQETQYF.